The 12 T cell receptor beta chains below all came from one sample that was sequenced in a study of spatial heterogeneity in lung cancer. Time point denoted: sample taken at primary tumor resection. The authors sequenced whole RNA from tumor, nontumor lung or frozen PBMC without sorting. TCRdb re-called the 5' RACE reads with MiXCR, one entry per CDR3 protein. The sample includes 9,500 to 15,000 distinct CDR3 sequences, approximately 6% of them seen just once. The input for sequencing was normal lung tissue next to the tumor, taken at surgery. All receptors come from a male donor with early-stage non-small cell lung cancer.

This clonotype was seen at least ten times. This chain uses TRBV6-1 with TRBJ1-1; the D is unclear. CDR1 and CDR2 (germline): MNHNS, SASEGT. There are 13 residues in the CDR3. Trimming left V 7 bases short and J 1 base short, with 10 bases between. The CDR3 DNA sequence: TGTGCCAGCATGATAGAGGGGAACACTGAAGCTTTCTTT. Amino acid sequence: CASMIEGNTEAFF.

This clonotype has a count of ten or more. V usage is TRBV12-3 or TRBV12-4 and J usage is TRBJ2-1, with 9 bases lining up with TRBD2. This CDR3 has 15 amino acids. The ends lost 7 bases at V and 3 bases at J; junction bases unmatched: 7. The CDR3 DNA reads TGTGCCAGCAACGGCGGGGGGGCCAACTACAATGAGCAGTTCTTC. This codes for CASNGGGANYNEQFF.

This clonotype is medium-sized in the sample. The chain uses TRBV6-5 and TRBJ1-1; D possibly corresponds to TRBD1 (6 bases). The CDR3 covers 18 residues. Germline assignment: CDR1 MNHEY and CDR2 SVGAGI. The ends were cut back, 6 bases at V and 1 base at J, with 24 bases in the middle. This chain's CDR3 is CASSRNPGQVAPNTEAFF. The CDR3 bases are TGTGCCAGCAGCCGAAATCCGGGACAAGTAGCTCCGAACACTGAAGCTTTCTTT.

This clonotype occurred many times. The gene calls are TRBV29-1 and TRBJ2-1, with 7 bases aligning to TRBD1. CDR1 SQVTM and CDR2 ANQGSEA come from the germline V gene. J was trimmed by 9 bases and V by 4 bases; bases with no gene match: 12. The CDR3 runs to 14 residues. The CDR3, as DNA: TGCAGCGTTGGGATTGCGACAGGGTGGGGTGAGCAGTTCTTC. It translates to CSVGIATGWGEQFF.

This clonotype was seen many times. The V and J genes are TRBV7-2 and TRBJ2-7, with 11 bases matching TRBD2. From germline, CDR1 is SGHTA and CDR2 FQGNSA. This CDR3 contains 16 residues. The V segment lost 5 bases and the J segment 0 bases; nucleotides outside the gene matches: 6. For the CDR3, the DNA is TGTGCCAGCAGCCGGATCACTAGCGGGAGCTCCTACGAGCAGTACTTC. Translation gives CASSRITSGSSYEQYF.

The genes are TRBV7-9 and TRBJ1-4, with 9 bases matching TRBD1. V gave up 2 bases and J gave up 3 bases; unmatched junction bases: 7. CDR1 and CDR2 from the germline V gene are SEHNR and FQNEAQ (reference sequence). The CDR3 consists of 17 residues. The CDR3 DNA sequence: TGTGCCAGCAGCTTAAGGACAGGGGAATCGGCTAATGAAAAACTGTTTTTT. Translation gives CASSLRTGESANEKLFF.

In its sample, this clonotype was seen a few times. V is TRBV18 and J is TRBJ2-5; D is ambiguous. This CDR3 has 12 amino acids. The V and J ends lost 0 bases and 6 bases respectively, with 5 bases between them. Germline assignment: CDR1 KGHSH and CDR2 LQKENI. The chain's CDR3 is CASSPPSQTQYF. DNA of the CDR3: TGTGCCAGCTCACCACCGTCACAGACCCAGTACTTC.

This clonotype was seen ten or more times. V is TRBV7-3 and J is TRBJ2-2; 8 positions agree with TRBD1. The germline V gene encodes CDR1 SGHTA and CDR2 FQGTGA. After removal of 0 bases from V and 6 bases from J, the junction contained 6 bases not matched to a gene. CDR3 size: 16 residues. The CDR3 DNA follows: TGTGCCAGCAGCTTAACTGGACAGGGATCGTCCGGGGAGCTGTTTTTT. Its protein product is CASSLTGQGSSGELFF.

The sample holds many counts of this clonotype. The gene calls are TRBV27 and TRBJ1-5; D gene uncertain. V was cut by 0 bases and J by 5 bases, with 20 bases left in between. Germline V gene data show CDR1 as MNHEY and CDR2 as SMNVEV (reference sequence). The CDR3 consists of 18 residues. The CDR3 sequence is CASSLSVADGGAYQPQHF. CDR3 DNA sequence: TGTGCCAGCAGTTTATCCGTCGCAGATGGAGGAGCGTATCAGCCCCAGCATTTT.

This clonotype was picked up many times. The chain combines TRBV6-2 or TRBV6-3 with TRBJ2-2; TRBD1 aligns across 12 bases. This CDR3 is 16 amino acids long. J gave up 7 bases and V 5 bases, and 8 bases lay outside the gene matches. Germline V gene data show CDR1 as MNHEY and CDR2 as SVGEGT. CDR3 nucleotides: TGTGCCAGCAGTGACCGGGACAGGGGGCATTTCGGGGAGCTGTTTTTT. Protein: CASSDRDRGHFGELFF.

This clonotype was seen ten or more times. J is TRBJ2-1 and V is TRBV11-1; D not certain. The CDR3 runs 11 residues. V lost 2 bases and J lost 11, with 7 bases in between. Germline CDR1 reads SGHAT; CDR2 reads FQDESV (reference sequence). CDR3 amino acids: CASSLSLKQFF. The CDR3 nucleotides are TGTGCCAGCAGCTTATCATTAAAGCAGTTCTTC.

This clonotype was recorded at least ten times. The V gene is TRBV21-1, the J gene TRBJ2-7; the table's D call of TRBD1 was not tested on the DNA. TRBV21-1 is marked as a pseudogene. The CDR3 loop spans 17 amino acids. The CDR3 DNA follows: TGTGCCAGCAGCAGTCCCCGGCGGGACAGGGGGCTGTACGAGCAGTACTTC. This sequence encodes CASSSPRRDRGLYEQYF.